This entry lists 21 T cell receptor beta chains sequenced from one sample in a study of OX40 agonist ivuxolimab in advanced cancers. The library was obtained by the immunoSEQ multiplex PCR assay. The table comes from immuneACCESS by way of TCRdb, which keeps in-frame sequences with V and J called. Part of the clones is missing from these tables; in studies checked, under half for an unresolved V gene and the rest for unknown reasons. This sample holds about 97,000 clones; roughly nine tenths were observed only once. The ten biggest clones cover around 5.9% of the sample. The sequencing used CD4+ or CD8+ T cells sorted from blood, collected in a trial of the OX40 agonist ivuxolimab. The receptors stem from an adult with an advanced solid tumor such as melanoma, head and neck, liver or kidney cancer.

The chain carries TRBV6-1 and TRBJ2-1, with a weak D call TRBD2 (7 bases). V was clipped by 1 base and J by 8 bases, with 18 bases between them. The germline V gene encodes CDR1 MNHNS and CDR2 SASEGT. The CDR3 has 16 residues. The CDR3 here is CASSEVIGGARDEQFF. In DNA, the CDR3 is TGTGCCAGCAGTGAAGTGATTGGGGGGGCGCGCGATGAGCAGTTCTTC.

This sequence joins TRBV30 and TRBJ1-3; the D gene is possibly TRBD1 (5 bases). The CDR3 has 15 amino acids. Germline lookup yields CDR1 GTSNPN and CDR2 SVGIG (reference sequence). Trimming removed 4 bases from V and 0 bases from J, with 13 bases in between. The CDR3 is CAWKKRTISGNTIYF. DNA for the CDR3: TGTGCCTGGAAGAAAAGGACAATCTCTGGAAACACCATATATTTT.

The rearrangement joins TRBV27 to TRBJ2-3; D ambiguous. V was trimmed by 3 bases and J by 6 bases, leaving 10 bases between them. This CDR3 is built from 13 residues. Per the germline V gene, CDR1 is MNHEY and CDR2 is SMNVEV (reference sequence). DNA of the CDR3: TGTGCCAGCAGTTTTAGGGTAGGCGATACGCAGTATTTT. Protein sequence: CASSFRVGDTQYF.

The chain's CDR3 is CASSQGSGARGTEAFF. The DNA for the CDR3 is TGCGCCAGCAGCCAAGGCTCGGGGGCGCGGGGCACTGAAGCTTTCTTT. The chain employs TRBV4-1 and TRBJ1-1; possible D gene TRBD1, 6 bases. The CDR3 has 16 amino acids. V lost 1 base to trimming and J lost 4 bases, with 16 bases between them. Germline V gene sequence: CDR1 MGHRA, CDR2 YSYEKL.

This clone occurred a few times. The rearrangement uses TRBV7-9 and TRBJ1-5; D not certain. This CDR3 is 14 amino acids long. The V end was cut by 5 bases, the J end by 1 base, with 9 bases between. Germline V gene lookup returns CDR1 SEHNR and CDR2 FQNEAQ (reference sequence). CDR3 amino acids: CASSPGMSNQPQHF. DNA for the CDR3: TGTGCCAGCAGCCCCGGGATGAGCAATCAGCCCCAGCATTTT.

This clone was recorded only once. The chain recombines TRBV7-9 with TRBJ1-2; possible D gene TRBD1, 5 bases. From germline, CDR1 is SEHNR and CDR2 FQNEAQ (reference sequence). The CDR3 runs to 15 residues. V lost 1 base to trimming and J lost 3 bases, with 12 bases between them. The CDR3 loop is CASSLGGRRDYGYTF. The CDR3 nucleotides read TGTGCCAGCAGCTTAGGGGGACGAAGAGACTATGGCTACACCTTC.

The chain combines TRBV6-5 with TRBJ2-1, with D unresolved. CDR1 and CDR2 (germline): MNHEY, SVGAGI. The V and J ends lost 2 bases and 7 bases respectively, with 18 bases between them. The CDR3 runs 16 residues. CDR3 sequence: CASSYRRKSIGNEQFF. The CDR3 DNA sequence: TGTGCCAGCAGTTACCGACGCAAAAGTATAGGGAATGAGCAGTTCTTC.

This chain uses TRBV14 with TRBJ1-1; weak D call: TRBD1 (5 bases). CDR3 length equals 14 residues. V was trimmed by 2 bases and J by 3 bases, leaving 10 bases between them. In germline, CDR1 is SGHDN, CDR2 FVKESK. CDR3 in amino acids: CASSQRGVDTEAFF. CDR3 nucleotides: TGTGCCAGCAGCCAACGGGGGGTAGACACTGAAGCTTTCTTT.

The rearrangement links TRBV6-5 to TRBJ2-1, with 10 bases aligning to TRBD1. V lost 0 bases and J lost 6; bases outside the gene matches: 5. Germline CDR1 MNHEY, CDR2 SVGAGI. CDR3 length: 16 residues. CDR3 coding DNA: TGTGCCAGCAGTTACTCGACAGGGGGCGGGATCAATGAGCAGTTCTTC. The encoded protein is CASSYSTGGGINEQFF.

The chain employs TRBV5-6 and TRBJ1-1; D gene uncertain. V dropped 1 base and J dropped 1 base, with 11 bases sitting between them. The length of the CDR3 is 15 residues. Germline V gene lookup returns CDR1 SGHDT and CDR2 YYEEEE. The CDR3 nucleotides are TGTGCCAGCAGCTTGAAAACGGGTTGGAACACTGAAGCTTTCTTT. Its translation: CASSLKTGWNTEAFF. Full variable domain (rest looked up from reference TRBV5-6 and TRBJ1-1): DAGVTQSPTHLIKTRGQQVTLRCSPKSGHDTVSWYQQALGQGPQFIFQYYEEEERQRGNFPDRFSGHQFPNYSSELNVNALLLGDSALYLCASSLKTGWNTEAFFGQGTRLTVV.

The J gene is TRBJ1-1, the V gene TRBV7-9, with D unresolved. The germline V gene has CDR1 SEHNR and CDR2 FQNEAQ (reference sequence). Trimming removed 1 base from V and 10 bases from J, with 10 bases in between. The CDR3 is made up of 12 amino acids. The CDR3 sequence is CASSLELPAAFF. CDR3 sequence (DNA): TGTGCCAGCAGCTTAGAGTTACCGGCAGCTTTCTTT.

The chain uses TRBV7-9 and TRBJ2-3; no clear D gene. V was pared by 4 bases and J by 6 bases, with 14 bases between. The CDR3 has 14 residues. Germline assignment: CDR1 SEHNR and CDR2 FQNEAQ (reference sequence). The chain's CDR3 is CASSSPPKEDTQYF. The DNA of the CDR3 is TGTGCCAGCAGCTCCCCGCCTAAGGAGGATACGCAGTATTTT.

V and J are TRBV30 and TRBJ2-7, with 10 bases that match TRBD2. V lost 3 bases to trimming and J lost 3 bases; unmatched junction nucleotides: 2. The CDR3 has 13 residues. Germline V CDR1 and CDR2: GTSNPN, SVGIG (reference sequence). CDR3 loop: CAWRLAGYYEQYF. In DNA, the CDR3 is TGTGCCTGGAGACTAGCGGGATACTACGAGCAGTACTTC.

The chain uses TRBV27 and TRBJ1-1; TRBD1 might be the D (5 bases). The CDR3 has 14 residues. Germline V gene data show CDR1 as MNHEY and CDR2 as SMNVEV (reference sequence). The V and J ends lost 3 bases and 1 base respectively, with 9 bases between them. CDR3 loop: CASSFYGQNTEAFF. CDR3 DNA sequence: TGTGCCAGCAGTTTCTACGGACAGAACACTGAAGCTTTCTTT.

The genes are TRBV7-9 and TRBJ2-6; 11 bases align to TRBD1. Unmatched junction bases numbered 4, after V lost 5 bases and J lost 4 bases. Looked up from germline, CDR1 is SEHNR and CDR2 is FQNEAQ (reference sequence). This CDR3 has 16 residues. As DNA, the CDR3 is TGTGCCAGCAGCGCGGACAGGGGGCTCGGGGCCAACGTCCTGACTTTC. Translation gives CASSADRGLGANVLTF.

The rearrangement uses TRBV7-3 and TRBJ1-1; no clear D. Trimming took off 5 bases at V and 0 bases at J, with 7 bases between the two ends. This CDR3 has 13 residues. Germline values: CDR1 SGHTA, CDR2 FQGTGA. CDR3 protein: CASSRTMNTEAFF. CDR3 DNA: TGTGCCAGCAGCCGAACGATGAACACTGAAGCTTTCTTT.

The chain's CDR3 is CASSVLTSVTYEQYF. CDR3 DNA sequence: TGTGCCAGCAGCGTCCTAACTAGCGTTACCTACGAGCAGTACTTC. The chain joins TRBV9 to TRBJ2-7, with TRBD2 identical over 7 bases. Germline values: CDR1 SGDLS, CDR2 YYNGEE. Losses at the gene ends were 2 bases for V and 2 bases for J; bases not matched to a gene: 7. This CDR3 has 15 residues.

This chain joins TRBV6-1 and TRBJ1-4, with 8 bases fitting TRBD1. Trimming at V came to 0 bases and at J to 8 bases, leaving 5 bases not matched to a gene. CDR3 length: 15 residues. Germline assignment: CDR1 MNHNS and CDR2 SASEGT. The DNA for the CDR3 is TGTGCCAGCAGTGAAGCGACAGGGGAGGGGGAAAAACTGTTTTTT. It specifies CASSEATGEGEKLFF.

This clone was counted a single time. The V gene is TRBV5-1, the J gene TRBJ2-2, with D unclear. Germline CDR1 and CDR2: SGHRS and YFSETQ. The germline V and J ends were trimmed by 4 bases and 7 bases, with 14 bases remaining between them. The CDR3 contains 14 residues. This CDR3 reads CASSLVVGSGELFF. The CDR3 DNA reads TGCGCCAGCAGCCTCGTGGTGGGTAGCGGGGAGCTGTTTTTT.

The CDR3 nucleotides are TGCGCCAGCAGCTTGAATCCCGGAAGCTCCTACGAGCAGTACTTC. It yields the protein CASSLNPGSSYEQYF. The V call is TRBV5-1, the J call TRBJ2-7, with D unclear. This CDR3 has 15 residues. Germline loops: CDR1 SGHRS, CDR2 YFSETQ. Trimming stripped 1 base from V and 0 bases from J, with 11 bases between.

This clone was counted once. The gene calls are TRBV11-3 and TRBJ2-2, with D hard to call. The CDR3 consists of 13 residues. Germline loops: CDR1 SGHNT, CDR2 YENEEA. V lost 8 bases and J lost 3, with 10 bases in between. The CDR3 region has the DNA TGTGCCAGCGGGAAAAGGGACACCGGGGAGCTGTTTTTT. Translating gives CASGKRDTGELFF.